This TCR beta chain was sequenced for a study of PD-L1 blockade in urothelial cancer. Specified time point: pretreatment peripheral blood. Using immunoSEQ multiplex PCR, the repertoire was profiled, and TCRdb retains in-frame clones only, with some absent. The sample has fewer than 75,000 clones, 90% seen once; the top ten hold 3.5% to 5.5%. This TCR derives from a man in his 70s with urothelial cancer. The input for sequencing was PBMCs, taken around atezolizumab (anti-PD-L1) treatment.

The CDR3 region is CASSLRGRAGGSLERDTQYF. The CDR3 DNA reads as TGTGCCAGCAGTTTGCGGGGCAGGGCTGGGGGTAGCCTCGAAAGAGATACGCAGTATTTT. The genes are TRBV27 and TRBJ2-3; the D gene is possibly TRBD2 (6 bases). V was cut by 3 bases and J by 5 bases, with 30 bases left in between. Germline V lookup: CDR1 MNHEY, CDR2 SMNVEV (reference sequence). This CDR3 is 20 amino acids long.